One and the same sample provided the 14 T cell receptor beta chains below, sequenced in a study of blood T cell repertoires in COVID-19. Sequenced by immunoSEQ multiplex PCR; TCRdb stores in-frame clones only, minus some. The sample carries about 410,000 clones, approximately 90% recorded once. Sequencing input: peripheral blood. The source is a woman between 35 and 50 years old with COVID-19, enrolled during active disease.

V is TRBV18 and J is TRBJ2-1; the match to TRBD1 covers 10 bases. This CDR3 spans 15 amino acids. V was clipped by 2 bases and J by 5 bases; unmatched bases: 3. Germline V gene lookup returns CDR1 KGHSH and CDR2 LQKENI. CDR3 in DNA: TGTGCCAGCTCACCAAGACAGGGGGCTAACAATGAGCAGTTCTTC. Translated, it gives CASSPRQGANNEQFF.

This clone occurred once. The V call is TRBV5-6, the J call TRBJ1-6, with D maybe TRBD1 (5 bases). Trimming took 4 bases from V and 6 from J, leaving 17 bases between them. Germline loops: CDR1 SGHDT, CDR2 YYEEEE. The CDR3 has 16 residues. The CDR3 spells CASSPMGQGPNSPLHF. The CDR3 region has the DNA TGTGCCAGCAGCCCAATGGGGCAGGGTCCTAATTCACCCCTCCACTTT.

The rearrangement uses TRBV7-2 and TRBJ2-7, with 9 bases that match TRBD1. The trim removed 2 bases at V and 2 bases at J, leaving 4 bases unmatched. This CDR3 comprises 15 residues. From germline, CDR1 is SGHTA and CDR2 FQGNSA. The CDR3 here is CASSLRGTGTYEQYF. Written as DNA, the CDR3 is TGTGCCAGCAGCTTACGAGGGACAGGGACCTACGAGCAGTACTTC. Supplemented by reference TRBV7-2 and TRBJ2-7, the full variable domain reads GAGVSQSPSNKVTEKGKDVELRCDPISGHTALYWYRQSLGQGLEFLIYFQGNSAPDKSGLPSDRFSAERTGGSVSTLTIQRTQQEDSAVYLCASSLRGTGTYEQYFGPGTRLTVT.

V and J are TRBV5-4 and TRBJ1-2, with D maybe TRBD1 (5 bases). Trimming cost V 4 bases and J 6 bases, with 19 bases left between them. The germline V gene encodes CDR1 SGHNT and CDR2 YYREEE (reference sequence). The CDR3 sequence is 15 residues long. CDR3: CASSGTRKGKNGYTF. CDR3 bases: TGTGCCAGCAGCGGAACGCGAAAGGGGAAAAATGGCTACACCTTC.

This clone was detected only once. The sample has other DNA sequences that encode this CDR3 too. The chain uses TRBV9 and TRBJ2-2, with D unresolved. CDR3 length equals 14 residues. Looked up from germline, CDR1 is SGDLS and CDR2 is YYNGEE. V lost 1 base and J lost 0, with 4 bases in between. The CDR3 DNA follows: TGTGCCAGCAGCGTATCCGCGAACACCGGGGAGCTGTTTTTT. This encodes CASSVSANTGELFF.

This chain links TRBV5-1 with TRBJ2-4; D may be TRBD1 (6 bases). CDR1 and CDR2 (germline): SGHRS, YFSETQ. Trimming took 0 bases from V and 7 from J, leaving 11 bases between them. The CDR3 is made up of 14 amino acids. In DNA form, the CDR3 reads TGCGCCAGCAGCTTGGCAACAGGGTTGAACATTCAGTACTTC. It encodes CASSLATGLNIQYF.

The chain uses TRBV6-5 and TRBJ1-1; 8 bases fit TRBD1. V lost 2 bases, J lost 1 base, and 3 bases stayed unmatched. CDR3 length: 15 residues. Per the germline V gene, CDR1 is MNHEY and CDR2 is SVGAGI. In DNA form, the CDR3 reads TGTGCCAGCAGTTACCAGGGGGCGGAGAACACTGAAGCTTTCTTT. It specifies CASSYQGAENTEAFF.

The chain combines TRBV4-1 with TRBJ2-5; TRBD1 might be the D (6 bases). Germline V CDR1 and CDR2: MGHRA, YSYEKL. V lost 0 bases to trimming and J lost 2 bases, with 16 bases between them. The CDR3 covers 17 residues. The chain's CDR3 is CASSQESPGTLQETQYF. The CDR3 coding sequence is TGCGCCAGCAGCCAAGAATCACCTGGGACACTTCAAGAGACCCAGTACTTC.

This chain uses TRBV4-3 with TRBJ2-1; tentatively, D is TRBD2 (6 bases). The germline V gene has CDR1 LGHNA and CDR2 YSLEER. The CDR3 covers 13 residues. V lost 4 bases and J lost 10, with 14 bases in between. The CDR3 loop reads CASSLGGVQEQFF. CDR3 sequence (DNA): TGCGCCAGCAGCCTGGGGGGTGTCCAGGAGCAGTTCTTC.

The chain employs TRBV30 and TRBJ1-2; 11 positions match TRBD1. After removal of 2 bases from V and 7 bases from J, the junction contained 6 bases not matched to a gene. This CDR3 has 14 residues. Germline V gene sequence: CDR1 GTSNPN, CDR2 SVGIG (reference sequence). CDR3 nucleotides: TGTGCCTGGAGTCAAGGGACAGGGGGTTTTGGCTACACCTTC. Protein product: CAWSQGTGGFGYTF.

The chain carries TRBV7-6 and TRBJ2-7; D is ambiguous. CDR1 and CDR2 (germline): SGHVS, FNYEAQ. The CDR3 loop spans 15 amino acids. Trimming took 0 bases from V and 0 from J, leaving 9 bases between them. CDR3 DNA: TGTGCCAGCAGCTTAGCCCTGGGCAGCTCCTACGAGCAGTACTTC. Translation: CASSLALGSSYEQYF.

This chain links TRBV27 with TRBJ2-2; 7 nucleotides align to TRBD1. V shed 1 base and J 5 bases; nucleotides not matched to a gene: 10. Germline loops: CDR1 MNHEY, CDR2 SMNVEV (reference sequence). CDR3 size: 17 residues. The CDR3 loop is CASSLFGQAPWTGELFF. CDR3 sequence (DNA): TGTGCCAGCAGTTTATTTGGACAGGCTCCGTGGACCGGGGAGCTGTTTTTT.

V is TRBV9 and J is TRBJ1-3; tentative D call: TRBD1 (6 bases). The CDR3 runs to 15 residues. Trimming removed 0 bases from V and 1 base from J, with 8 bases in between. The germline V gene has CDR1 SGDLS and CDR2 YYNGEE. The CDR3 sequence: CASSVDRVSGNTIYF. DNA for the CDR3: TGTGCCAGCAGCGTAGACAGGGTGTCTGGAAACACCATATATTTT.

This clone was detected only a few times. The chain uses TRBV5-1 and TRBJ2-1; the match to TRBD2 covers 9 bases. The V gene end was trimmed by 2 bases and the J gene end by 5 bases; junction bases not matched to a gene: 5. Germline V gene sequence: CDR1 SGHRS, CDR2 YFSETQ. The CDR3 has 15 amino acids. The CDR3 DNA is TGCGCCAGCAGCTTTCCTAGCGGGGAGAACAATGAGCAGTTCTTC. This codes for CASSFPSGENNEQFF.